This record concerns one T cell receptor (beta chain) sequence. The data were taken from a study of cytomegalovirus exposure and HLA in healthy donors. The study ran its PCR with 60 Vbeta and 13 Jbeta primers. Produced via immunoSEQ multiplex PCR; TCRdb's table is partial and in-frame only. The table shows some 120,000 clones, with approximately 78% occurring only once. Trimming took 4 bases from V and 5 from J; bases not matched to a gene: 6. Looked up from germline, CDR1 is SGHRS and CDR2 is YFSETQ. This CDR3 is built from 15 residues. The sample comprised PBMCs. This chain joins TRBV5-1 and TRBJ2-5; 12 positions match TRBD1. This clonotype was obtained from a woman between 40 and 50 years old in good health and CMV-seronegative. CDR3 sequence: CASSGGQGAWETQYF. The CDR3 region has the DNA TGCGCCAGCAGCGGGGGACAGGGGGCATGGGAGACCCAGTACTTC.